This T cell receptor (beta chain) was identified in a study of CD8 T cells in Susac syndrome. Those who served as multiple sclerosis controls were treatment-naive patients with stable or active relapsing-remitting disease. Reverse transcription of roughly 0.45 to 1 ug RNA used random hexamers. Multiplex immunoSEQ PCR targeted 54 Vbeta and 13 Jbeta TCR beta segments. TCRdb re-derived calls from the immunoSEQ multiplex PCR reads in MiXCR, one entry per CDR3 protein. Of some 120,000 distinct CDR3 sequences in the sample, approximately 95% are singletons; the top ten hold roughly 0.31%. Sequenced material: CD8+ T cells from PBMCs. The source of this sequence is a human donor with multiple sclerosis.

CDR3 amino acids: CASSDPHGEGANVLTF. CDR3 sequence (DNA): TGTGCCAGCAGCGACCCTCACGGGGAAGGGGCCAACGTCCTGACTTTC. V and J are TRBV9 and TRBJ2-6, with a possible D match to TRBD2 (5 bases). Germline V gives CDR1 SGDLS, CDR2 YYNGEE. Trimming removed 3 bases from V and 4 bases from J, with 14 bases in between. This CDR3 is built from 16 residues.